The 14 T cell receptor beta chains in this list originate from one sample, sequenced in a study of CD8+CD57+ T cells in acquired aplastic anemia. An expansion of CD8+CD57+ cells by flow cytometry had been shown in patients chosen for sequencing. Template material for TCR beta VDJ and CDR3 profiling consisted of genomic DNA. TCRdb fed the reads into MiXCR, producing one record per CDR3 protein. The table has under 200,000 distinct CDR3 sequences, 45% to 55% seen once. Input material: sorted CD4+, CD8+, or CD8+CD57+ T cells (not recorded which) from PBMCs. Receptors originate from a human donor with aplastic anemia.

This clonotype was detected ten times or more. V is TRBV11-2 and J is TRBJ1-3; D is uncertain. The V gene lost 0 bases and the J gene lost 0 bases, with 12 bases spanning the gap. The length of the CDR3 is 17 residues. CDR1 is SGHAT, CDR2 FQNNGV, per germline. The CDR3 DNA is TGTGCCAGCAGCTTAGAGGTTTCTTCTGACTCTGGAAACACCATATATTTT. Protein: CASSLEVSSDSGNTIYF.

For this clonotype: A read error may produce the germline difference seen at one junction end. This chain links TRBV10-1 with TRBJ2-2, with D hard to call. Germline V gene lookup returns CDR1 WNHNN and CDR2 SYGVQD (reference sequence). This CDR3 is 11 amino acids long. CDR3 residues: CASGEAGELFF. DNA of the CDR3: TGCGCCAGCGGTGAGGCCGGGGAGCTGTTTTTT.

V is TRBV10-3 and J is TRBJ1-4; maybe TRBD1 (6 bases). Trimming cost V 1 base and J 5 bases, with 20 bases left between them. CDR3 length: 18 amino acids. Germline-derived CDR1 and CDR2 are ENHRY and SYGVKD. In DNA, the CDR3 is TGTGCCATCAGTGAGTTTGTACAGGGCCACCGGGGGAATGAAAAACTGTTTTTT. It specifies CAISEFVQGHRGNEKLFF.

The chain recombines TRBV6-1 with TRBJ1-6; 8 bases align to TRBD1. Germline V gene lookup returns CDR1 MNHNS and CDR2 SASEGT. The V and J ends lost 8 bases and 9 bases, in that order; junction bases with no gene match: 15. CDR3 length: 16 amino acids. The CDR3 region has the DNA TGTGCCAGCGGGGGGAGGAGACAGGGGCACAGTTCACCCCTCCACTTT. It yields the protein CASGGRRQGHSSPLHF.

This clonotype was seen many times. The chain employs TRBV11-2 and TRBJ2-2; 7 bases agree with TRBD1. Trimming at V came to 5 bases and at J to 4 bases, leaving 10 bases not matched to a gene. The CDR3 runs to 16 residues. Germline V CDR1 and CDR2: SGHAT, FQNNGV. The DNA for the CDR3 is TGTGCCAGCAGCCGACAGGGTGGGACGGGCACCGGGGAGCTGTTTTTT. It specifies CASSRQGGTGTGELFF. Variable domain in full (rest from reference TRBV11-2 and TRBJ2-2): EAGVAQSPRYKIIEKRQSVAFWCNPISGHATLYWYQQILGQGPKLLIQFQNNGVVDDSQLPKDRFSAERLKGVDSTLKIQPAKLEDSAVYLCASSRQGGTGTGELFFGEGSRLTVL.

This clonotype was counted at least ten times. The chain recombines TRBV7-2 with TRBJ1-5; D gene uncertain. The V end lost 5 bases, the J end lost 0 bases, and 11 bases lay between the germline ends. The CDR3 covers 15 residues. CDR1 is SGHTA, CDR2 FQGNSA, per germline. CDR3 loop: CASSPTDNSNQPQHF. CDR3 DNA: TGTGCCAGCAGCCCAACCGACAATAGCAATCAGCCCCAGCATTTT.

The CDR3 spells CASRPSRGANVLTF. The DNA for the CDR3 is TGTGCCAGCAGACCGTCGAGGGGGGCCAACGTCCTGACTTTC. The V call is TRBV7-6, the J call TRBJ2-6; D remains unclear. V was cut by 6 bases and J by 4 bases, with 10 bases left in between. The germline CDR1 and CDR2 sequences are SGHVS and FNYEAQ. The CDR3 covers 14 residues.

This clonotype was found many times. The chain is built from TRBV2 and TRBJ2-1, with D unclear. Germline V CDR1 and CDR2: SNHLY, FYNNEI. The V end was cut by 3 bases, the J end by 5 bases, with 5 bases between. The CDR3 is made up of 12 amino acids. The CDR3 DNA is TGTGCCAGCAGTGACTCAAACAATGAGCAGTTCTTC. This translates into CASSDSNNEQFF.

The chain employs TRBV19 and TRBJ1-5; D possibly corresponds to TRBD1 (6 bases). Trimming removed 2 bases from V and 7 bases from J, with 15 bases in between. The V gene's germline CDR1 is LNHDA and CDR2 SQIVND (reference sequence). There are 15 residues in the CDR3. CDR3 sequence: CASSILGGLGQPQHF. CDR3 in DNA: TGTGCCAGTAGTATACTAGGGGGTCTGGGACAGCCCCAGCATTTT.

The J gene is TRBJ1-2, the V gene TRBV15; maybe TRBD1 (6 bases). Trimming removed 1 base from V and 6 bases from J, with 12 bases in between. CDR3 size: 14 residues. Germline V gene lookup returns CDR1 LNHNV and CDR2 YYDKDF (reference sequence). CDR3 DNA: TGTGCCACCAGCAGAGGGACAGCGACAGATGGCTACACCTTC. Its translation: CATSRGTATDGYTF.

The chain links TRBV4-2 to TRBJ1-2; D perhaps matches TRBD1 (6 bases). CDR1 LGHNA and CDR2 YNFKEQ come from the germline V gene. This CDR3 spans 13 amino acids. V lost 0 bases and J lost 7, with 9 bases in between. CDR3 nucleotides: TGTGCCAGCAGCCAAGATTACAGGGTTGGCTACACCTTC. Translating it yields CASSQDYRVGYTF.

This clonotype was seen ten or more times. V is TRBV10-1 and J is TRBJ1-5, with D possibly being TRBD1 (6 bases). The CDR3 is 16 amino acids. Trimming left V 4 bases short and J 0 bases short, with 13 bases between. Germline CDR1 reads WNHNN; CDR2 reads SYGVQD (reference sequence). CDR3 region: CASSATDRSSNQPQHF. CDR3 coding DNA: TGCGCCAGCAGTGCAACCGACAGGAGTAGCAATCAGCCCCAGCATTTT.

The rearrangement joins TRBV27 to TRBJ2-5; no firm D call. Looked up from germline, CDR1 is MNHEY and CDR2 is SMNVEV (reference sequence). Trimming removed 0 bases at V and 4 bases at J, with 15 bases between. This CDR3 spans 16 amino acids. DNA for the CDR3: TGTGCCAGCAGTTTATCCGAGCACTATAAGGGAGAGACCCAGTACTTC. Its translation: CASSLSEHYKGETQYF.

This chain joins TRBV21-1 and TRBJ2-5; the listed D gene, TRBD1, was not tested against the DNA. TRBV21-1 constitutes a pseudogene. The CDR3 loop spans 21 amino acids. The CDR3 sequence: CASSISPGQGASTTAQETQYF. CDR3 nucleotide sequence: TGTGCCAGCAGCATAAGCCCGGGACAGGGGGCGTCTACGACGGCCCAAGAGACCCAGTACTTC.